The 10 T cell receptor beta chains in this list originate from one sample, sequenced in a study of beta chain features in type 1 diabetes listed by TCRdb under 2018. Libraries were built with the immunoSEQ multiplex PCR assay. All of the isolated RNA was reverse transcribed with the High Capacity cDNA Reverse Transcription Kit, so expressed TCRB transcripts were sequenced. In TCRdb, the immuneACCESS table is reduced to in-frame sequences with V and J assigned. These tables do not hold every clone; where another copy was compared, an unresolved V gene accounts for under half, and the others remain unexplained. The sample table contains 200,000 to 250,000 clones; only one count was recorded for over 7.5% of them. About 0.03% of the sample rests with the top ten. What was sequenced was naive CD4+ T cells from blood. What the cell subset or site label conveys for this sample: true naive CD4+ T cells. These receptors were collected from a woman in her late teens or twenties in good health.

This clone was found a few times. The genes are TRBV5-1 and TRBJ1-1; unclear D gene. Trimming removed 1 base at V and 3 bases at J, with 10 bases between. Germline V lookup: CDR1 SGHRS, CDR2 YFSETQ. The length of the CDR3 is 14 residues. CDR3 nucleotides: TGCGCCAGCAGCTTGTCCGGGAGGGACACTGAAGCTTTCTTT. It yields the protein CASSLSGRDTEAFF. Full variable domain (missing parts from reference TRBV5-1 and TRBJ1-1): KAGVTQTPRYLIKTRGQQVTLSCSPISGHRSVSWYQQTPGQGLQFLFEYFSETQRNKGNFPGRFSGRQFSNSRSEMNVSTLELGDSALYLCASSLSGRDTEAFFGQGTRLTVV.

This chain connects TRBV9 to TRBJ1-2, with 7 bases lining up with TRBD1. CDR1 is SGDLS, CDR2 YYNGEE, per germline. V was pared by 0 bases and J by 4 bases, with 9 bases of the junction left unmatched. The CDR3 spans 16 residues. The CDR3 region is CASSVGRQGALYGYTF. The DNA for the CDR3 is TGTGCCAGCAGCGTAGGGCGACAGGGTGCCCTCTATGGCTACACCTTC. The variable domain in full, with the rest retrieved from reference TRBV9 and TRBJ1-2, is DSGVTQTPKHLITATGQRVTLRCSPRSGDLSVYWYQQSLDQGLQFLIQYYNGEERAKGNILERFSAQQFPDLHSELNLSSLELGDSALYFCASSVGRQGALYGYTFGSGTRLTVV.

This clone was observed a few times. The CDR3 reads CAWRTGGFYGYTF. CDR3 in DNA: TGTGCCTGGAGGACAGGGGGCTTCTATGGCTACACCTTC. The V call is TRBV30, the J call TRBJ1-2, with 10 nucleotides matching TRBD1. The J segment lost 4 bases and the V segment lost 3 bases, leaving 2 bases of the junction unmatched. Germline CDR1 GTSNPN, CDR2 SVGIG (reference sequence). The CDR3 loop spans 13 amino acids.

This clone was found a few times. The chain employs TRBV6-5 and TRBJ1-1, with a weak D call TRBD1 (5 bases). V was clipped by 7 bases and J by 4 bases, with 16 bases between them. This CDR3 comprises 14 residues. Looked up from germline, CDR1 is MNHEY and CDR2 is SVGAGI. The CDR3 region has the DNA TGTGCCAGCACCTTTGGGGGGATCAGCACTGAAGCTTTCTTT. Translated: CASTFGGISTEAFF.

This clone has just a few counts. For the CDR3, the DNA is TGTGCCAGCAGCCAAGGCAGCGGCGCTCCGTCCTACGAGCAGTACTTC. This translates into CASSQGSGAPSYEQYF. V gene TRBV4-2 combines with J gene TRBJ2-7; tentatively, D is TRBD2 (5 bases). The CDR3 sequence is 16 residues long. Trimming took off 1 base at V and 1 base at J, with 14 bases between the two ends. The germline V gene has CDR1 LGHNA and CDR2 YNFKEQ.

This clone was observed a few times. The chain carries TRBV12-5 and TRBJ2-5, with D possibly matching TRBD2 (7 bases). This CDR3 spans 17 amino acids. The germline V and J ends were trimmed by 2 bases and 4 bases, with 20 bases remaining between them. In germline, CDR1 is LGHNT, CDR2 FRNRAP. The DNA of the CDR3 is TGTGCTAGTGGTTTGCCCCGATTAGGCCGGGGGGCAGAGACCCAGTACTTC. This gives the protein CASGLPRLGRGAETQYF. The full variable domain, with the rest looked up from reference TRBV12-5 and TRBJ2-5, is DARVTQTPRHKVTEMGQEVTMRCQPILGHNTVFWYRQTMMQGLELLAYFRNRAPLDDSGMPKDRFSAEMPDATLATLKIQPSEPRDSAVYFCASGLPRLGRGAETQYFGPGTRLLVL.

There are a few counts of this clone. The chain employs TRBV7-9 and TRBJ1-4, with D unresolved. This CDR3 spans 15 amino acids. With 7 bases removed from V and 10 bases from J, the gap between germline ends came to 22 bases. Germline lookup yields CDR1 SEHNR and CDR2 FQNEAQ (reference sequence). The CDR3 loop reads CASTAEGKVGRKLFF. The DNA of the CDR3 is TGTGCCAGCACCGCCGAGGGAAAGGTCGGGCGAAAACTGTTTTTT.

This clone was observed a handful of times. The chain has TRBV11-2 and TRBJ2-5; 11 bases are a match to TRBD2. V was clipped by 5 bases and J by 5 bases; unmatched bases: 13. The length of the CDR3 is 17 residues. CDR1 is SGHAT, CDR2 FQNNGV, per germline. CDR3 loop: CASSRPPGLAATETQYF. In nucleotides, the CDR3 is TGTGCCAGCAGCAGACCCCCGGGACTAGCGGCCACGGAGACCCAGTACTTC. The variable domain in full, with the rest retrieved from reference TRBV11-2 and TRBJ2-5, is EAGVAQSPRYKIIEKRQSVAFWCNPISGHATLYWYQQILGQGPKLLIQFQNNGVVDDSQLPKDRFSAERLKGVDSTLKIQPAKLEDSAVYLCASSRPPGLAATETQYFGPGTRLLVL.

The sample holds a few counts of this clone. The gene calls are TRBV10-3 and TRBJ1-1, with 7 bases identical to TRBD1. In germline, CDR1 is ENHRY, CDR2 SYGVKD. V trimming: 7 bases; J trimming: 2 bases; junction bases outside the gene matches: 7. The CDR3 consists of 14 residues. The CDR3 DNA reads as TGTGCCATCACCCCGGGACAGAGTAACACTGAAGCTTTCTTT. Translated, it gives CAITPGQSNTEAFF.

The table lists this clone with a few counts. The V call is TRBV18, the J call TRBJ2-3; 8 bases map to TRBD2. The V and J ends lost 0 bases and 3 bases, in that order; junction bases with no gene match: 2. Germline V gene sequence: CDR1 KGHSH, CDR2 LQKENI. The CDR3 is 15 residues long. This CDR3 is CASSPPTGGTDTQYF. The CDR3 DNA is TGTGCCAGCTCACCACCCACGGGGGGGACAGATACGCAGTATTTT.